This T cell receptor beta chain was profiled in a study of OX40 agonist ivuxolimab in advanced cancers. Study-wide points: Not determined was the antigen specificity of the expanded peripheral T cells.

TCRdb keeps only in-frame clones here, not all; method: immunoSEQ multiplex PCR. Among nearly 80,000 clones listed, approximately 85% were seen once. The CDR3 consists of 16 residues. The ends were cut back, 0 bases at V and 2 bases at J, with 13 bases in the middle. Germline V lookup: CDR1 KGHSH, CDR2 LQKENI. Points on this clone: Its matching antigen is unknown.

The chain joins TRBV18 to TRBJ2-5; D ambiguous. The input for sequencing was CD4+ or CD8+ T cells sorted from blood, taken in a trial of the OX40 agonist ivuxolimab. This TCR was recovered from an adult with an advanced solid tumor such as melanoma, head and neck, liver or kidney cancer. For the CDR3, the DNA is TGTGCCAGCTCACCACCCTATTCGAAAATACAAGAGACCCAGTACTTC. It yields the protein CASSPPYSKIQETQYF. Supplemented by reference TRBV18 and TRBJ2-5, the full variable domain reads NAGVMQNPRHLVRRRGQEARLRCSPMKGHSHVYWYRQLPEEGLKFMVYLQKENIIDESGMPKERFSAEFPKEGPSILRIQQVVRGDSAAYFCASSPPYSKIQETQYFGPGTRLLVL.